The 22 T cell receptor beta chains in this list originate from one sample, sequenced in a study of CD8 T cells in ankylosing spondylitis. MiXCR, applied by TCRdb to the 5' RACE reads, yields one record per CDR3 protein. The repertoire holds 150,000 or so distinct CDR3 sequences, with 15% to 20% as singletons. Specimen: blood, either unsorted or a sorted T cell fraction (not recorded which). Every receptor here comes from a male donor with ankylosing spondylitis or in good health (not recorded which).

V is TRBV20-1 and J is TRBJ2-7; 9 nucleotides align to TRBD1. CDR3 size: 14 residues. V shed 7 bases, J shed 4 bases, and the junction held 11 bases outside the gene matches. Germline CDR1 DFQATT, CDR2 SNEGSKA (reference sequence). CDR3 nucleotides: TGCAGTGTGGTCCCTCGGACAGGGGCTTACGAGCAGTACTTC. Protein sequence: CSVVPRTGAYEQYF.

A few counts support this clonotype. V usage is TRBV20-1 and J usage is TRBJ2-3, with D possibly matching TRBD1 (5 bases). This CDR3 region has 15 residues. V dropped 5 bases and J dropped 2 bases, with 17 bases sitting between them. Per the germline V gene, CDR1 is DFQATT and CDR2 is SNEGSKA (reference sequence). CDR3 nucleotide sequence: TGCAGTGCTTTAGGGGCCCCCAGGTCCACAGATACGCAGTATTTT. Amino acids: CSALGAPRSTDTQYF.

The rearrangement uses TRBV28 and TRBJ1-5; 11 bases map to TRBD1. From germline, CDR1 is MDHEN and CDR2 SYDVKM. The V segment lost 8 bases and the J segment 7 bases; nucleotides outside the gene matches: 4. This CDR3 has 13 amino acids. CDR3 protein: CASRTGGDQPQHF. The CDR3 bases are TGTGCCAGCCGGACAGGGGGCGACCAGCCCCAGCATTTT. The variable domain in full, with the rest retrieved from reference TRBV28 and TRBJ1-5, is DVKVTQSSRYLVKRTGEKVFLECVQDMDHENMFWYRQDPGLGLRLIYFSYDVKMKEKGDIPEGYSVSREKKERFSLILESASTNQTSMYLCASRTGGDQPQHFGDGTRLSIL.

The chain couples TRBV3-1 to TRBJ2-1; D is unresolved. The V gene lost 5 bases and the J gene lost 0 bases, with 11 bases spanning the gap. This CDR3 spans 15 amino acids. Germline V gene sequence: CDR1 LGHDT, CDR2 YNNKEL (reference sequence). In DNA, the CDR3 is TGTGCCAGCAGCACTATATTCGACTCCTACAATGAGCAGTTCTTC. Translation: CASSTIFDSYNEQFF.

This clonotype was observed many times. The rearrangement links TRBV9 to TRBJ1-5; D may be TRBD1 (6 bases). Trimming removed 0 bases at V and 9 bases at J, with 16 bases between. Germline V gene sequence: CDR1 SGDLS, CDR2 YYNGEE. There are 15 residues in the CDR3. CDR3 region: CASSVAQGPGVPQHF. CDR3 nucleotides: TGTGCCAGCAGCGTAGCTCAGGGGCCTGGGGTGCCCCAGCATTTT.

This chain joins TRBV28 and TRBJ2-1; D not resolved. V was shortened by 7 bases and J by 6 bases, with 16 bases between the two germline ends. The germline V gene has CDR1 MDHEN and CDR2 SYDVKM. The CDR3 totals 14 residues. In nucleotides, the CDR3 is TGTGCCAGCACCTGGGCCCTTGCGATCAATGAGCAGTTCTTC. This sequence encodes CASTWALAINEQFF.

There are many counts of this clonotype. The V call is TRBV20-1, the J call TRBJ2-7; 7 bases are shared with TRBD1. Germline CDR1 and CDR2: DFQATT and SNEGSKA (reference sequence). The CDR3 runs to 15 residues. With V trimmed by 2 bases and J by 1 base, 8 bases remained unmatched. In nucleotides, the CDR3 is TGCAGTGCTAGACAGACAGGGCCGGCATCCTACGAGCAGTACTTC. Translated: CSARQTGPASYEQYF.

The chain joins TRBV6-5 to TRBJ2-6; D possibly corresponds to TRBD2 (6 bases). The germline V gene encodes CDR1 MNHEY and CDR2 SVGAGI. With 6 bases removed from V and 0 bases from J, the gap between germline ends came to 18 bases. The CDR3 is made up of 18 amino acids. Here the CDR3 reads CASRNSGTGFSGANVLTF. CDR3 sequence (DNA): TGTGCCAGCAGAAACTCCGGGACTGGTTTCTCTGGGGCCAACGTCCTGACTTTC.

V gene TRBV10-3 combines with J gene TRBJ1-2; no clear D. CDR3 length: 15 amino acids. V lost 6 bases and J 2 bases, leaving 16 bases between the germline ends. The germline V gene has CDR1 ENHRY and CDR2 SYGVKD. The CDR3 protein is CAIRRTADLNYGYTF. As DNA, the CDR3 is TGTGCCATCAGACGGACCGCCGACCTGAACTATGGCTACACCTTC.

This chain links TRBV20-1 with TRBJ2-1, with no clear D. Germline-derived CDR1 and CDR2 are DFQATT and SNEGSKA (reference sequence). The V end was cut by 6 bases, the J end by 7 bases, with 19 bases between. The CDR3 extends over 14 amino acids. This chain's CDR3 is CSAPLLRSRNEQFF. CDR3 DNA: TGCAGTGCCCCGCTCCTCCGTTCACGTAATGAGCAGTTCTTC.

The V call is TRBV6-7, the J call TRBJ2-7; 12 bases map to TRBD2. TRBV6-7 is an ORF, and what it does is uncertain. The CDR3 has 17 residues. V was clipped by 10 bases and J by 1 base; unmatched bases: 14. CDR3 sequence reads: CATTGGLAGLGSYEQYF. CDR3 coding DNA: TGTGCCACCACAGGGGGACTAGCGGGTCTTGGGTCCTACGAGCAGTACTTC.

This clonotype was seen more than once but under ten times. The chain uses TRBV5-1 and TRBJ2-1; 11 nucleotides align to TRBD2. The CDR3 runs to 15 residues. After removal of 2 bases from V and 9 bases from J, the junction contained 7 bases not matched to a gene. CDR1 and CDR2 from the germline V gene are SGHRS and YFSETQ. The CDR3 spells CASSLLAGAGGEQFF. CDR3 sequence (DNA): TGCGCCAGCAGCTTACTAGCGGGAGCGGGCGGTGAGCAGTTCTTC.

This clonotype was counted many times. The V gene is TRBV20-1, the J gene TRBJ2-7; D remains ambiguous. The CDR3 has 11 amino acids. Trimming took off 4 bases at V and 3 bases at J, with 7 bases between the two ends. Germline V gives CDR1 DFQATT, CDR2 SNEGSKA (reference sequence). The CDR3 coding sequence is TGCAGTGCTAAAGACCTCTACGAGCAGTACTTC. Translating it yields CSAKDLYEQYF.

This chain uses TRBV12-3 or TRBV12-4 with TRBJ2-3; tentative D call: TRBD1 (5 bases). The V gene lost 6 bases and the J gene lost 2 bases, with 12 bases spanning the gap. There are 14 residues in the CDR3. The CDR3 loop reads CASSLYRYTDTQYF. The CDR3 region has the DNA TGTGCCAGCAGCCTCTACAGGTACACAGATACGCAGTATTTT.

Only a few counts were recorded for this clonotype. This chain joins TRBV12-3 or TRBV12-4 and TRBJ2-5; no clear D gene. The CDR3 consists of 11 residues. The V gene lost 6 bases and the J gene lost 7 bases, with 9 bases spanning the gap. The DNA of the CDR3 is TGTGCCAGCAGCTCAACCGGGACCCAGTACTTC. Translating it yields CASSSTGTQYF.

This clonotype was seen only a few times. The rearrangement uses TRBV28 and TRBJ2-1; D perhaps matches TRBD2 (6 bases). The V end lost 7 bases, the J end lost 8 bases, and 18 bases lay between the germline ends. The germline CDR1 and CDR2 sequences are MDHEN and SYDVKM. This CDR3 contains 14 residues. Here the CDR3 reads CASKYHGSGDEQFF. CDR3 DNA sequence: TGTGCCAGCAAGTACCACGGGAGCGGCGATGAGCAGTTCTTC.

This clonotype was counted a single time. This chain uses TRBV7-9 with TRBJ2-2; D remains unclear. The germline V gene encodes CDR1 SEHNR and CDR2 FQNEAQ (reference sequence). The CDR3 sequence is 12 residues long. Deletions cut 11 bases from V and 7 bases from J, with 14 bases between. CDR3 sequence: CAGLVVNGELFF. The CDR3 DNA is TGTGCCGGCCTGGTGGTGAACGGGGAGCTGTTTTTT.

CDR3 bases: TGCGCCAGCAGTCAATCCCAGGACGGGACAGGGTCTATTTACGAGCAGTACTTC. Translating gives CASSQSQDGTGSIYEQYF. The gene calls are TRBV23-1 and TRBJ2-7; 9 positions match TRBD1. TRBV23-1 is known as an ORF, though its function is uncertain. CDR3 length equals 18 residues. Trimming removed 0 bases from V and 4 bases from J; junction bases left unmatched: 13.

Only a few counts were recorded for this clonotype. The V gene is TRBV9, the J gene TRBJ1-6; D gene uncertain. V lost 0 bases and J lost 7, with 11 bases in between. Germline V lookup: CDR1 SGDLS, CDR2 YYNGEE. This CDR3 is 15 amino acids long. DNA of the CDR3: TGTGCCAGCAGCGTAGGTTCGGGCCGGAATTCACCCCTCCACTTT. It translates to CASSVGSGRNSPLHF.

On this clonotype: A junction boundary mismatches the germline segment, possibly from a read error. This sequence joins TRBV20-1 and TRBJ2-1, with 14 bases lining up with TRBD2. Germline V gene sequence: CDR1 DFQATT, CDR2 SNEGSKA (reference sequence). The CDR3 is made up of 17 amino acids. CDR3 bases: TGCTGTGCCCCTTTGATGACTAGCGGGAGGGCCTTCAATGAGCAGTTCTTC. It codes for CCAPLMTSGRAFNEQFF.

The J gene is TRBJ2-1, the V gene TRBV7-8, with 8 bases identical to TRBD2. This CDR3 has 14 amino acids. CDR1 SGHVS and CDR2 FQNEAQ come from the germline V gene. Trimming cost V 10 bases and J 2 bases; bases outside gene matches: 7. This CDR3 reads CATRGGGPYNEQFF. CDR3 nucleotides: TGTGCCACTCGGGGGGGAGGGCCCTACAATGAGCAGTTCTTC.

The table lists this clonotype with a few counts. The CDR3: CATSDLGASGPYNEQFF. The CDR3 coding sequence is TGTGCCACCAGTGATTTAGGGGCTAGCGGACCCTACAATGAGCAGTTCTTC. The chain is built from TRBV24-1 and TRBJ2-1; 7 bases are shared with TRBD2. Trimming at V came to 1 base and at J to 2 bases, leaving 7 bases not matched to a gene. Germline values: CDR1 KGHDR, CDR2 SFDVKD. This CDR3 spans 17 amino acids.